The T cell receptor beta chain under discussion was sequenced for a study of regulatory T cells in long-lasting Graves disease. Sequencing libraries for TCR beta were prepared with iRepertoire HTBI primers and Arm-PCR of CDR3 regions. A single record per CDR3 protein comes from TCRdb applying MiXCR to the multiplex PCR reads. The table lists a few hundred thousand distinct CDR3 sequences, roughly 20% of them singletons. The CDR3 loop spans 14 amino acids. Trimming at V came to 11 bases and at J to 0 bases, leaving 7 bases not matched to a gene. Germline V gene lookup returns CDR1 MDHEN and CDR2 SYDVKM. Time point meaning: newly diagnosed GD, antithyroid drugs for less than 3 months. From PBMCs, RNA was extracted and then used to make the TCR library. The table lists this clonotype with many counts. These same data were also listed under a study on T cells in Graves' hyperthyroidism and ophthalmopathy.

This clonotype originated in a woman aged 25 to 39 with Graves disease. The chain is built from TRBV28 and TRBJ2-1; TRBD2 matches at 7 bases. Here the sequenced sample was peripheral blood mononuclear cells (PBMCs), taken at new diagnosis, from a patient treated with antithyroid drugs. The CDR3 region is CASVGGSSYNEQFF. The CDR3 nucleotides are TGTGCCTCGGTGGGCGGGAGCTCCTACAATGAGCAGTTCTTC.